This entry features one T cell receptor (beta chain) sequence. Sequenced by immunoSEQ multiplex PCR; TCRdb stores in-frame clones only, minus some. Among 250,000 to 300,000 clones listed, about nine tenths were seen once. Germline V gene data show CDR1 as LNHNV and CDR2 as YYDKDF (reference sequence). This CDR3 has 16 residues. The germline V and J ends were trimmed by 3 bases and 0 bases, with 12 bases remaining between them. Across over 20 US areas, participants ranged in age from about 18 to 89 years. The study assigned cohorts using participant-reported clinical history. This sample is drawn from a study of blood T cell repertoires in COVID-19. Looking at the study overall: The samples span acute and convalescent COVID-19 from the United States, Italy and Spain. PBMCs, B-cell-depleted T cells, or T cells were the source of the cDNA or gDNA that made up the material.

The sample was PBMCs or T cells enriched from blood (not recorded which). The V gene is TRBV15, the J gene TRBJ1-5; D is ambiguous. This TCR came from a woman in her thirties who had recovered from COVID-19. CDR3 loop: CATSSRHRYSNQPQHF. The DNA of the CDR3 is TGTGCCACCAGCAGTCGTCACAGATATAGCAATCAGCCCCAGCATTTT.